Listed here is a single T cell receptor (beta chain). The sample comes from a study of CD8+ T cells in alopecia areata. Study details: Twice daily, treated patients received 5 to 10 mg of oral tofacitinib.

Isolated RNA was reverse transcribed into cDNA used as the sequencing template. Method: immunoSEQ multiplex PCR; TCRdb's copy keeps in-frame clones and lacks some. Seen here are 200,000 to 250,000 clones, roughly two thirds observed once, and the top ten hold around 1.2%. Peripheral blood and lesional scalp punch biopsies came from alopecia areata patients. Specimen: CD4+ T cells sorted from blood, collected at week 0. The sequence came from a human donor with alopecia areata.

The CDR3 is CASSARASREGYTF. The DNA of the CDR3 is TGTGCCAGTAGTGCCCGGGCCTCACGAGAGGGCTACACCTTC. The gene calls are TRBV19 and TRBJ1-2, with D uncertain. V dropped 5 bases and J dropped 8 bases, with 18 bases sitting between them. CDR3 length: 14 residues. Germline V gene data show CDR1 as LNHDA and CDR2 as SQIVND (reference sequence).